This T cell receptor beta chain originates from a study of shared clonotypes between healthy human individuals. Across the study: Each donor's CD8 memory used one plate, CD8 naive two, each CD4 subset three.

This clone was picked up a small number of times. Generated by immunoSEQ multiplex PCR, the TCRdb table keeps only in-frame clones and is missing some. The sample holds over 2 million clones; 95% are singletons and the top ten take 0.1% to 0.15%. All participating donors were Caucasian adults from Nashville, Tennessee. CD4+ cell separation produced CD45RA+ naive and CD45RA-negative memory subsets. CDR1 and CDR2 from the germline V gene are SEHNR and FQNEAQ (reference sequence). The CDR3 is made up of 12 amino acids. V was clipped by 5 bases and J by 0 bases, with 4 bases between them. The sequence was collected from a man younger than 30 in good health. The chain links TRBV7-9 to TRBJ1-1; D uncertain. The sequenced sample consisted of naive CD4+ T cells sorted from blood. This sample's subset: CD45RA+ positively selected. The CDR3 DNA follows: TGTGCCAGCAGCAAAGTGAACACTGAAGCTTTCTTT. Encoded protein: CASSKVNTEAFF.